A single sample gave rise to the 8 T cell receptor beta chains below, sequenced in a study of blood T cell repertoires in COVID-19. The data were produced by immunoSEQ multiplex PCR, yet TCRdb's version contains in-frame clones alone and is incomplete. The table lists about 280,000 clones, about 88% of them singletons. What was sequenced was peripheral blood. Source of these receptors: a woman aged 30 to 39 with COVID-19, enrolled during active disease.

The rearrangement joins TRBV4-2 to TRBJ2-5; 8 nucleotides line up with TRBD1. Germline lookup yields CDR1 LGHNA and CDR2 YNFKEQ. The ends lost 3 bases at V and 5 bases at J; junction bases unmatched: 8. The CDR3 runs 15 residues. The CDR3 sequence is CASSHDLDREETQYF. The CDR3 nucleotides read TGTGCCAGCAGCCACGACTTGGACAGGGAGGAGACCCAGTACTTC.

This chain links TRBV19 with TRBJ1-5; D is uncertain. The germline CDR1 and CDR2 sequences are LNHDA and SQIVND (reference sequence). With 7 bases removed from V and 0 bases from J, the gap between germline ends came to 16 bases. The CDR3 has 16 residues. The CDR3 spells CASTEEQFYSNQPQHF. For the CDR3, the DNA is TGTGCCAGTACGGAAGAACAGTTCTATAGCAATCAGCCCCAGCATTTT.

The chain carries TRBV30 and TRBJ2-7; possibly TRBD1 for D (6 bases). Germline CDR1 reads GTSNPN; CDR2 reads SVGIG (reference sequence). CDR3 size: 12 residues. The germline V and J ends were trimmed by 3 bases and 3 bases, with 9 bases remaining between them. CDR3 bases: TGTGCCTGGAGGCAGGGGAACTACGAGCAGTACTTC. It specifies CAWRQGNYEQYF.

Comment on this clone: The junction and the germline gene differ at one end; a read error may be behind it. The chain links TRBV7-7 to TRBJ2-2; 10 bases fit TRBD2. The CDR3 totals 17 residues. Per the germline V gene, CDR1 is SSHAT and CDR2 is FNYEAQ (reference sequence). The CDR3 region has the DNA TGTGCTAGCAGCTTAGGCGCTAGCGGGAGCAGTACCGGGGAGCTGTTTTTT. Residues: CASSLGASGSSTGELFF.

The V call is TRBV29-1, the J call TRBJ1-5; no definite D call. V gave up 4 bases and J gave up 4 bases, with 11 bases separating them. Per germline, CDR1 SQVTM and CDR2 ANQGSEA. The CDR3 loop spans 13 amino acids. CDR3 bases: TGCAGCGTTGGACAAATTAAGAATCAGCCCCAGCATTTT. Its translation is CSVGQIKNQPQHF.

CDR3 nucleotide sequence: TGTGCCAGTAGGATACAGGGGGTGTATAACACTGAAGCTTTCTTT. This codes for CASRIQGVYNTEAFF. The chain combines TRBV19 with TRBJ1-1; TRBD1 matches 8 bases. The CDR3 is 15 amino acids. The germline V gene has CDR1 LNHDA and CDR2 SQIVND (reference sequence). Germline trimming cut 6 bases from V and 2 bases from J; bases unmatched to any gene: 8.

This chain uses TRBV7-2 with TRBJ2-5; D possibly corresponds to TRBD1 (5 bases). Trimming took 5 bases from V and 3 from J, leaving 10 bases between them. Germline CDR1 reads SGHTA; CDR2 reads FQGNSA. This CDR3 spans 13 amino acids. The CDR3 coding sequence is TGTGCCAGCAGCGGGCAGGGTAAAGAGACCCAGTACTTC. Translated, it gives CASSGQGKETQYF.

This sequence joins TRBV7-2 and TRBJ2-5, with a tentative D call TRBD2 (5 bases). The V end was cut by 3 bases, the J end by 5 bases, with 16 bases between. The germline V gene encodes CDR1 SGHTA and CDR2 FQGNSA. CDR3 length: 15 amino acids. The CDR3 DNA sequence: TGTGCCAGCAGCTTGCCCGGAGGCAATGGGGAGACCCAGTACTTC. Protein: CASSLPGGNGETQYF.